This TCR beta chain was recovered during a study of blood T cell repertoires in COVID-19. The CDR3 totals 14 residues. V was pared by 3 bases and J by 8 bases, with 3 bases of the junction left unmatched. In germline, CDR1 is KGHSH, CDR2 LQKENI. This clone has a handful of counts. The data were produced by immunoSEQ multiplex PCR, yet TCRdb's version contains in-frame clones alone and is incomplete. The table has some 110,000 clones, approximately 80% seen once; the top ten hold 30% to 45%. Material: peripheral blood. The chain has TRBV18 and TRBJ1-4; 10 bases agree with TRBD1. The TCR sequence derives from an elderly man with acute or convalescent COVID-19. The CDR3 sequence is CASSPRDRGEKLFF. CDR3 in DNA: TGTGCCAGCTCACCGAGGGACAGGGGAGAAAAACTGTTTTTT.